These 30 T cell receptor beta chains came from one sample sequenced in a study of blood T cell repertoires in COVID-19. Sequencing was performed with immunoSEQ multiplex PCR; in TCRdb, only in-frame clones are kept and a portion is missing. The data contain fewer than 150,000 clones, about 81% of them singletons. Material: peripheral blood. Every receptor here comes from a woman aged 80 or over with acute or convalescent COVID-19.

Points on this clone: Relative to the germline gene, one junction end is altered; a read error may explain this. The J gene is TRBJ2-7, the V gene TRBV7-9; possible D gene TRBD2, 6 bases. Germline V CDR1 and CDR2: SEHNR, FQNEAQ (reference sequence). This CDR3 is 16 amino acids long. CDR3 in DNA: TGTGTCAGCAGCTTAGTTGGCGGGGTCGGAATCTACGAGCAGTACTTC. Amino acid sequence: CVSSLVGGVGIYEQYF.

This chain uses TRBV21-1 with TRBJ2-1; no check of the table's D call, TRBD1, against the DNA was made. TRBV21-1 is flagged as a pseudogene. CDR3 length equals 16 residues. CDR3 DNA sequence: TGTGCCAGCAGCATACGATTCCCCAGCTCCTACAATGAGCAGTTCTTC. It yields the protein CASSIRFPSSYNEQFF.

The rearrangement uses TRBV2 and TRBJ2-3, with 11 bases fitting TRBD2. Trimming took 0 bases from V and 0 from J; bases not matched to a gene: 2. The CDR3 totals 17 residues. CDR1 is SNHLY and CDR2 is FYNNEI in the germline V gene. The CDR3 spells CASSEAGTSGSTDTQYF. The CDR3 DNA reads TGTGCCAGCAGTGAAGCCGGGACTAGCGGAAGCACAGATACGCAGTATTTT.

There are many counts of this clone. At the DNA level, this CDR3 is encoded by other sequences in the same sample as well. The chain uses TRBV28 and TRBJ1-1; TRBD1 matches 8 bases. The germline V gene has CDR1 MDHEN and CDR2 SYDVKM. V gave up 6 bases and J gave up 0 bases; unmatched junction bases: 3. The CDR3 extends over 14 amino acids. The CDR3 is CASRTGDLNTEAFF. CDR3 DNA sequence: TGTGCCAGCAGGACAGGGGACTTGAACACTGAAGCTTTCTTT. The whole variable domain, remainder taken from reference TRBV28 and TRBJ1-1, is DVKVTQSSRYLVKRTGEKVFLECVQDMDHENMFWYRQDPGLGLRLIYFSYDVKMKEKGDIPEGYSVSREKKERFSLILESASTNQTSMYLCASRTGDLNTEAFFGQGTRLTVV.

CDR3 loop: CASSLVAGTGFHEQYF. Written as DNA, the CDR3 is TGTGCCAGCAGCTTGGTGGCCGGGACAGGGTTCCACGAGCAGTACTTC. This chain uses TRBV5-4 with TRBJ2-7, with 9 bases identical to TRBD1. Trimming at V came to 0 bases and at J to 5 bases, leaving 9 bases not matched to a gene. There are 16 residues in the CDR3. From germline, CDR1 is SGHNT and CDR2 YYREEE (reference sequence).

The V call is TRBV3-1 (or the pseudogene TRBV3-2), the J call TRBJ1-1; possibly TRBD1 for D (5 bases). Between the trimmed V and J ends, which lost 4 bases and 11 bases, there was a span of 23 bases. The CDR3 totals 15 residues. Germline V gives CDR1 LGHDT, CDR2 YNNKEL (reference sequence). The DNA for the CDR3 is TGTGCCAGCAGCCCCCGACCCTTGGGCAGGGAGGGTGCTTTCTTT. This translates into CASSPRPLGREGAFF.

J is TRBJ2-2 and V is TRBV2, with D perhaps TRBD2 (6 bases). V was shortened by 7 bases and J by 1 base, with 10 bases between the two germline ends. The CDR3 consists of 14 residues. Germline V gives CDR1 SNHLY, CDR2 FYNNEI. The CDR3 loop reads CASIQGLNTGELFF. The CDR3 DNA reads as TGTGCCAGCATCCAGGGACTGAACACCGGGGAGCTGTTTTTT. The full variable domain, with the rest looked up from reference TRBV2 and TRBJ2-2, is EPEVTQTPSHQVTQMGQEVILRCVPISNHLYFYWYRQILGQKVEFLVSFYNNEISEKSEIFDDQFSVERPDGSNFTLKIRSTKLEDSAMYFCASIQGLNTGELFFGEGSRLTVL.

The rearrangement joins TRBV28 to TRBJ1-2; 9 nucleotides line up with TRBD1. Germline V gene sequence: CDR1 MDHEN, CDR2 SYDVKM. This CDR3 is 16 amino acids long. J lost 7 bases, V lost 1 base, and 10 bases had no gene match. CDR3 nucleotides: TGTGCCAGCAGTTTATTTGCCGGGACAGGGTCTGGTGGCTACACCTTC. This gives the protein CASSLFAGTGSGGYTF.

This chain connects TRBV28 to TRBJ2-1, with 10 bases fitting TRBD2. Germline-derived CDR1 and CDR2 are MDHEN and SYDVKM. The CDR3 has 19 amino acids. V trimming: 5 bases; J trimming: 0 bases; junction bases outside the gene matches: 13. DNA for the CDR3: TGTGCCAGCAGTACAACTAGCGGGACTGTACTCTTCTCCTACAATGAGCAGTTCTTC. Protein sequence: CASSTTSGTVLFSYNEQFF.

The chain joins TRBV7-3 to TRBJ2-2; possible D gene TRBD1, 6 bases. The CDR3 has 14 amino acids. Per germline, CDR1 SGHTA and CDR2 FQGTGA. Trimming pared 3 bases from V and 3 bases from J, leaving 8 bases between. CDR3 in amino acids: CASSFNRDTGELFF. CDR3 coding DNA: TGTGCCAGCAGCTTCAACAGGGACACCGGGGAGCTGTTTTTT.

The DNA for the CDR3 is TGTGCCATCAGTGTACAGGGTGGCACAGATACGCAGTATTTT. Amino acid sequence: CAISVQGGTDTQYF. This chain links TRBV10-3 with TRBJ2-3; a possible D gene is TRBD1 (6 bases). The CDR3 spans 14 residues. With 4 bases removed from V and 1 base from J, the gap between germline ends came to 9 bases. Germline V gene sequence: CDR1 ENHRY, CDR2 SYGVKD.

The chain joins TRBV6-5 to TRBJ1-4, with TRBD1 matching over 7 bases. Germline CDR1 MNHEY, CDR2 SVGAGI. The CDR3 consists of 15 residues. V shed 7 bases, J shed 7 bases, and the junction held 12 bases outside the gene matches. CDR3 amino acids: CASTRVTGSGEKLFF. In DNA, the CDR3 is TGTGCCAGCACCAGAGTGACAGGGTCGGGTGAAAAACTGTTTTTT.

The chain joins TRBV19 to TRBJ2-3; 9 bases line up with TRBD2. CDR3 length: 16 residues. The V gene end was trimmed by 5 bases and the J gene end by 2 bases; junction bases not matched to a gene: 8. The V gene's germline CDR1 is LNHDA and CDR2 SQIVND (reference sequence). In DNA form, the CDR3 reads TGTGCCAGTAGTCTTGAGCGGGGGGACCACACAGATACGCAGTATTTT. Its translation is CASSLERGDHTDTQYF.

As concerns this clone: The junction departs from germline at one end; a sequencing error may be responsible. V and J are TRBV7-8 and TRBJ1-4; D call uncertain. The CDR3 has 13 amino acids. CDR1 and CDR2 from the germline V gene are SGHVS and FQNEAQ. This CDR3 is CASSLGANEKLFF. Here the CDR3 DNA reads TGTGCCAGCAGCTTAGGGGCTAACGAAAAACTGTTTTTT.

The chain couples TRBV4-2 to TRBJ1-1, with TRBD1 matching 9 bases. The CDR3 is made up of 13 amino acids. The germline V gene encodes CDR1 LGHNA and CDR2 YNFKEQ. J was trimmed by 4 bases and V by 6 bases; bases with no gene match: 3. CDR3 loop: CASRDRGGTEAFF. CDR3 DNA: TGTGCCAGCAGGGACAGGGGAGGCACTGAAGCTTTCTTT.

The chain couples TRBV6-2 or TRBV6-3 to TRBJ1-1; D is unresolved. This CDR3 spans 14 amino acids. The V end lost 6 bases, the J end lost 4 bases, and 15 bases lay between the germline ends. CDR1 and CDR2 (germline): MNHEY, SVGEGT. The CDR3 loop is CASSSSRRGTEAFF. DNA of the CDR3: TGTGCCAGCAGCTCATCCAGGCGTGGCACTGAAGCTTTCTTT.

This chain joins TRBV18 and TRBJ1-2; 9 bases align to TRBD1. Trimming removed 4 bases from V and 6 bases from J; junction bases left unmatched: 9. Germline CDR1 is KGHSH and CDR2 is LQKENI. The CDR3 contains 15 residues. This chain's CDR3 is CASSRGQGPGDGYTF. CDR3 sequence (DNA): TGTGCCAGCTCACGCGGACAGGGGCCAGGGGATGGCTACACCTTC. Variable domain in full (rest from reference TRBV18 and TRBJ1-2): NAGVMQNPRHLVRRRGQEARLRCSPMKGHSHVYWYRQLPEEGLKFMVYLQKENIIDESGMPKERFSAEFPKEGPSILRIQQVVRGDSAAYFCASSRGQGPGDGYTFGSGTRLTVV.

The rearrangement uses TRBV7-9 and TRBJ1-5; TRBD1 aligns across 8 bases. V trimming: 4 bases; J trimming: 6 bases; junction bases outside the gene matches: 5. Germline V gene data show CDR1 as SEHNR and CDR2 as FQNEAQ (reference sequence). This CDR3 comprises 14 residues. The CDR3 coding sequence is TGTGCCAGCAGCTCGGACAGGGACCTTCAGCCCCAGCATTTT. This translates into CASSSDRDLQPQHF.

The CDR3 DNA reads TGTGCCATCAGCCGGGACATAGTGAACACTGAAGCTTTCTTT. This sequence encodes CAISRDIVNTEAFF. The chain combines TRBV10-3 with TRBJ1-1; a possible D gene is TRBD1 (6 bases). Trimming pared 6 bases from V and 0 bases from J, leaving 11 bases between. The CDR3 totals 14 residues. CDR1 is ENHRY and CDR2 is SYGVKD in the germline V gene.

The V call is TRBV7-9, the J call TRBJ1-5; D not certain. CDR1 and CDR2 (germline): SEHNR, FQNEAQ (reference sequence). V lost 6 bases to trimming and J lost 2 bases, with 11 bases between them. The CDR3 totals 14 residues. The CDR3 DNA sequence: TGTGCCAGCAGTTCCGGGATTGGCAATCAGCCCCAGCATTTT. Translation gives CASSSGIGNQPQHF.

V usage is TRBV28 and J usage is TRBJ1-2; 7 nucleotides match TRBD1. The CDR3 totals 14 residues. Germline-derived CDR1 and CDR2 are MDHEN and SYDVKM. Unmatched junction bases numbered 8, after V lost 3 bases and J lost 7 bases. The CDR3 region is CASSFSDRVSGYTF. DNA of the CDR3: TGTGCCAGCAGTTTCTCCGACAGGGTCAGTGGCTACACCTTC.

This clone came up a few times. The chain employs TRBV2 and TRBJ2-7; D not resolved. The V gene lost 2 bases and the J gene lost 4 bases, with 18 bases spanning the gap. The CDR3 is 16 residues long. Germline V gene lookup returns CDR1 SNHLY and CDR2 FYNNEI. The CDR3 coding sequence is TGTGCCAGCAGTGAAATCTTACTAACTACAATATACGAGCAGTACTTC. Residues: CASSEILLTTIYEQYF.

This clone has just one count. V and J are TRBV3-1 (or the pseudogene TRBV3-2) and TRBJ1-1; D possibly corresponds to TRBD1 (6 bases). The CDR3 runs 19 residues. V was pared by 1 base and J by 1 base, with 22 bases between. Germline CDR1 LGHDT, CDR2 YNNKEL (reference sequence). In DNA form, the CDR3 reads TGTGCCAGCAGCCAAGCCGACCGCCTGGTTCTGGGGGCGAACACTGAAGCTTTCTTT. Its protein product is CASSQADRLVLGANTEAFF.

The CDR3 nucleotides are TGTGCCAGCAGTTACTCCACAGGCCCCTATGGCTACACCTTC. Protein product: CASSYSTGPYGYTF. This rearrangement joins TRBV6-5 to TRBJ1-2; possible D gene TRBD1, 5 bases. CDR3 length: 14 residues. Germline V gene sequence: CDR1 MNHEY, CDR2 SVGAGI. The V and J ends lost 0 bases and 4 bases respectively, with 9 bases between them.

The chain is built from TRBV28 and TRBJ1-1; D perhaps matches TRBD1 (6 bases). From germline, CDR1 is MDHEN and CDR2 SYDVKM. V was shortened by 10 bases and J by 1 base, with 10 bases between the two germline ends. The CDR3 contains 12 residues. For the CDR3, the DNA is TGTGCCACCCGGGGGGCGAACACTGAAGCTTTCTTT. This encodes CATRGANTEAFF.

The CDR3: CAWLGQNSYNEQFF. Here the CDR3 DNA reads TGTGCCTGGTTGGGACAGAACTCCTACAATGAGCAGTTCTTC. The chain joins TRBV30 to TRBJ2-1; 7 nucleotides agree with TRBD1. The CDR3 runs 14 residues. Germline loops: CDR1 GTSNPN, CDR2 SVGIG (reference sequence). J lost 0 bases, V lost 5 bases, and 4 bases had no gene match.

The chain is built from TRBV10-3 and TRBJ2-1; 8 bases match TRBD1. Germline V gene data show CDR1 as ENHRY and CDR2 as SYGVKD. Losses at the gene ends were 6 bases for V and 4 bases for J; bases not matched to a gene: 11. This CDR3 is built from 16 residues. The CDR3 DNA is TGTGCCATCAGCAAGACATCAACAGGGGGATACAATGAGCAGTTCTTC. Translation: CAISKTSTGGYNEQFF.

The chain combines TRBV11-2 with TRBJ1-6; D uncertain. Germline V gene lookup returns CDR1 SGHAT and CDR2 FQNNGV. V shed 0 bases and J shed 5 bases, with 2 bases lying between them. This CDR3 region has 13 residues. The chain's CDR3 is CASSLDNNSPLHF. In nucleotides, the CDR3 is TGTGCCAGCAGCTTAGATAATAATTCACCCCTCCACTTT.

The chain has TRBV6-1 and TRBJ2-1; D is unclear. Germline V gene sequence: CDR1 MNHNS, CDR2 SASEGT. The CDR3 loop spans 13 amino acids. The V and J ends lost 2 bases and 3 bases respectively, with 5 bases between them. Here the CDR3 reads CASSEQFYNEQFF. In DNA form, the CDR3 reads TGTGCCAGCAGTGAACAGTTCTACAATGAGCAGTTCTTC.

This chain uses TRBV7-9 with TRBJ2-7; 8 bases align to TRBD1. Germline values: CDR1 SEHNR, CDR2 FQNEAQ (reference sequence). V lost 5 bases to trimming and J lost 4 bases; unmatched junction nucleotides: 10. The length of the CDR3 is 15 residues. The CDR3 spells CASSTGEQGEYEQYF. The CDR3 coding sequence is TGTGCCAGCAGCACCGGAGAACAGGGGGAATACGAGCAGTACTTC. Drawing the rest from reference TRBV7-9 and TRBJ2-7, the complete variable domain is DTGVSQNPRHKITKRGQNVTFRCDPISEHNRLYWYRQTLGQGPEFLTYFQNEAQLEKSRLLSDRFSAERPKGSFSTLEIQRTEQGDSAMYLCASSTGEQGEYEQYFGPGTRLTVT.